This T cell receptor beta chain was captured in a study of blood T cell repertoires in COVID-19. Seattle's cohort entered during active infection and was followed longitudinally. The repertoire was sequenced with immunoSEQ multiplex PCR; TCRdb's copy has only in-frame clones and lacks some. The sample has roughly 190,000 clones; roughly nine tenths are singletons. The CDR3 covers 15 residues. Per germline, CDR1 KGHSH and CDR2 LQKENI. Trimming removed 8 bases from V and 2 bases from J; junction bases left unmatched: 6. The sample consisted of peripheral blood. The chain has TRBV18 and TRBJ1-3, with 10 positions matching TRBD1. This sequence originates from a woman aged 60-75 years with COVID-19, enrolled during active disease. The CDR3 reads CASRAGTGAGNTIYF. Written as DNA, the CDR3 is TGTGCCAGCCGAGCCGGGACAGGGGCTGGAAACACCATATATTTT.